The following is a T cell receptor beta chain sequence with its context. What it binds is unknown. These data are taken from a study of shared clonotypes between healthy human individuals. Data came from immunoSEQ multiplex PCR; TCRdb stores just in-frame clones and leaves some out. The sample lists around 2.5 million clones; approximately 93% were seen once. Nashville, Tennessee was home to all donors, each a Caucasian adult. Study-wide results and limits: Limited genetic and exposure-history diversity came from having few donors. Shared clonotypes across all four donors exceeded non-shared ones in generation probability. Around 5% was the fraction of naive CD4 clonotypes found shared across several donors.

Germline-derived CDR1 and CDR2 are LNHDA and SQIVND (reference sequence). Trimming took 1 base from V and 7 from J, leaving 16 bases between them. This CDR3 contains 16 residues. V and J are TRBV19 and TRBJ2-2, with a weak D call TRBD2 (6 bases). This TCR was recovered from a young man in good health. Some clones in this sample may be carry-over from other donors' samples. Sequencing was done on a sample of naive CD4+ T cells from PBMCs. Noted subset: CD45RA+ positively selected. CDR3 amino acids: CASSIASGVQSGELFF. CDR3 nucleotides: TGTGCCAGTAGTATAGCCTCGGGAGTGCAAAGCGGGGAGCTGTTTTTT.